This TCR beta chain was sequenced during a study of blood T cell repertoires in COVID-19. TCRdb's copy holds only in-frame clones and misses some; the assay was immunoSEQ multiplex PCR. The table shows about 100,000 clones, with about four fifths occurring only once. Germline values: CDR1 SNHLY, CDR2 FYNNEI. The CDR3 contains 16 residues. Trimming at V came to 5 bases and at J to 2 bases, leaving 8 bases not matched to a gene. The sequence was collected from a woman aged 80 or over with active or convalescent COVID-19. The sample consisted of peripheral blood. This rearrangement joins TRBV2 to TRBJ1-5; 8 nucleotides match TRBD1. DNA of the CDR3: TGTGCCAGCAGTCTGGATGGACAGGGCGGCAATCAGCCCCAGCATTTT. Protein sequence: CASSLDGQGGNQPQHF.